Presented here are 8 T cell receptor beta chains from one specimen sequenced in a study of T cell responses to AZD1222 COVID-19 vaccine. Sequenced by immunoSEQ multiplex PCR; TCRdb stores in-frame clones only, minus some. The data contain about 170,000 clones, roughly 85% of them singletons. This specimen was peripheral blood, taken 28 days after the second AZD1222 dose. Every receptor here comes from an adult who received the AZD1222 COVID-19 vaccine.

The chain joins TRBV5-1 to TRBJ2-2, with D possibly being TRBD2 (6 bases). CDR3 length: 16 residues. CDR1 SGHRS and CDR2 YFSETQ come from the germline V gene. Trimming shortened V by 0 bases and J by 3 bases, and 12 bases separated the two germline ends. The CDR3, as DNA: TGCGCCAGCAGCTTGGGACTAGTCGGCGACACCGGGGAGCTGTTTTTT. It translates to CASSLGLVGDTGELFF.

The chain couples TRBV4-1 to TRBJ1-4, with 8 bases lining up with TRBD1. The CDR3 has 16 amino acids. Germline V gives CDR1 MGHRA, CDR2 YSYEKL. V shed 1 base and J 8 bases; nucleotides not matched to a gene: 9. For the CDR3, the DNA is TGCGCCAGCAGCCAAGGAGGACGGACAGGGACCGAAAAACTGTTTTTT. Translating gives CASSQGGRTGTEKLFF.

This rearrangement joins TRBV7-6 to TRBJ2-1; D remains unclear. V lost 1 base to trimming and J lost 6 bases, with 13 bases between them. Looked up from germline, CDR1 is SGHVS and CDR2 is FNYEAQ. This CDR3 is built from 15 residues. The CDR3 DNA sequence: TGTGCCAGCAGCTTAGATCCCAACCCGCCCAATGAGCAGTTCTTC. Protein product: CASSLDPNPPNEQFF.

The chain has TRBV19 and TRBJ1-5; D not resolved. Trimming left V 8 bases short and J 3 bases short, with 11 bases between. Germline CDR1 and CDR2: LNHDA and SQIVND (reference sequence). This CDR3 is 13 amino acids long. Here the CDR3 DNA reads TGTGCCAGTGGTGAGACCTCCAATCAGCCCCAGCATTTT. Residues: CASGETSNQPQHF.

The V call is TRBV20-1, the J call TRBJ2-7; D might be TRBD2 (6 bases). The CDR3 consists of 11 residues. Germline loops: CDR1 DFQATT, CDR2 SNEGSKA (reference sequence). This CDR3 is CSARGTGLQLV. The CDR3 nucleotides read TGCAGTGCTAGGGGTACGGGACTCCAGCTAGTT.

The chain uses TRBV18 and TRBJ2-7; D possibly corresponds to TRBD2 (6 bases). Trimming took off 2 bases at V and 7 bases at J, with 18 bases between the two ends. Germline CDR1 reads KGHSH; CDR2 reads LQKENI. The CDR3 totals 15 residues. CDR3 DNA sequence: TGTGCCAGCTCACCAGAGGCAGGAGGGTTTGAAGAGCAGTACTTC. The encoded protein is CASSPEAGGFEEQYF.

The rearrangement uses TRBV2 and TRBJ1-2; no clear D gene. Germline V gene sequence: CDR1 SNHLY, CDR2 FYNNEI. This CDR3 has 10 amino acids. V lost 4 bases to trimming and J lost 4 bases, with 1 base between them. The CDR3 nucleotides read TGTGCCAGCAGTGCCTATGGCTACACCTTC. Its protein product is CASSAYGYTF.

This clone was detected only once. The chain has TRBV7-9 and TRBJ2-7; D gene ambiguous. Germline V CDR1 and CDR2: SEHNR, FQNEAQ (reference sequence). The CDR3 totals 13 residues. The ends were cut back, 0 bases at V and 2 bases at J, with 5 bases in the middle. The CDR3 nucleotides are TGTGCCAGCAGCTTAGCTACAACCTACGAGCAGTACTTC. It specifies CASSLATTYEQYF.